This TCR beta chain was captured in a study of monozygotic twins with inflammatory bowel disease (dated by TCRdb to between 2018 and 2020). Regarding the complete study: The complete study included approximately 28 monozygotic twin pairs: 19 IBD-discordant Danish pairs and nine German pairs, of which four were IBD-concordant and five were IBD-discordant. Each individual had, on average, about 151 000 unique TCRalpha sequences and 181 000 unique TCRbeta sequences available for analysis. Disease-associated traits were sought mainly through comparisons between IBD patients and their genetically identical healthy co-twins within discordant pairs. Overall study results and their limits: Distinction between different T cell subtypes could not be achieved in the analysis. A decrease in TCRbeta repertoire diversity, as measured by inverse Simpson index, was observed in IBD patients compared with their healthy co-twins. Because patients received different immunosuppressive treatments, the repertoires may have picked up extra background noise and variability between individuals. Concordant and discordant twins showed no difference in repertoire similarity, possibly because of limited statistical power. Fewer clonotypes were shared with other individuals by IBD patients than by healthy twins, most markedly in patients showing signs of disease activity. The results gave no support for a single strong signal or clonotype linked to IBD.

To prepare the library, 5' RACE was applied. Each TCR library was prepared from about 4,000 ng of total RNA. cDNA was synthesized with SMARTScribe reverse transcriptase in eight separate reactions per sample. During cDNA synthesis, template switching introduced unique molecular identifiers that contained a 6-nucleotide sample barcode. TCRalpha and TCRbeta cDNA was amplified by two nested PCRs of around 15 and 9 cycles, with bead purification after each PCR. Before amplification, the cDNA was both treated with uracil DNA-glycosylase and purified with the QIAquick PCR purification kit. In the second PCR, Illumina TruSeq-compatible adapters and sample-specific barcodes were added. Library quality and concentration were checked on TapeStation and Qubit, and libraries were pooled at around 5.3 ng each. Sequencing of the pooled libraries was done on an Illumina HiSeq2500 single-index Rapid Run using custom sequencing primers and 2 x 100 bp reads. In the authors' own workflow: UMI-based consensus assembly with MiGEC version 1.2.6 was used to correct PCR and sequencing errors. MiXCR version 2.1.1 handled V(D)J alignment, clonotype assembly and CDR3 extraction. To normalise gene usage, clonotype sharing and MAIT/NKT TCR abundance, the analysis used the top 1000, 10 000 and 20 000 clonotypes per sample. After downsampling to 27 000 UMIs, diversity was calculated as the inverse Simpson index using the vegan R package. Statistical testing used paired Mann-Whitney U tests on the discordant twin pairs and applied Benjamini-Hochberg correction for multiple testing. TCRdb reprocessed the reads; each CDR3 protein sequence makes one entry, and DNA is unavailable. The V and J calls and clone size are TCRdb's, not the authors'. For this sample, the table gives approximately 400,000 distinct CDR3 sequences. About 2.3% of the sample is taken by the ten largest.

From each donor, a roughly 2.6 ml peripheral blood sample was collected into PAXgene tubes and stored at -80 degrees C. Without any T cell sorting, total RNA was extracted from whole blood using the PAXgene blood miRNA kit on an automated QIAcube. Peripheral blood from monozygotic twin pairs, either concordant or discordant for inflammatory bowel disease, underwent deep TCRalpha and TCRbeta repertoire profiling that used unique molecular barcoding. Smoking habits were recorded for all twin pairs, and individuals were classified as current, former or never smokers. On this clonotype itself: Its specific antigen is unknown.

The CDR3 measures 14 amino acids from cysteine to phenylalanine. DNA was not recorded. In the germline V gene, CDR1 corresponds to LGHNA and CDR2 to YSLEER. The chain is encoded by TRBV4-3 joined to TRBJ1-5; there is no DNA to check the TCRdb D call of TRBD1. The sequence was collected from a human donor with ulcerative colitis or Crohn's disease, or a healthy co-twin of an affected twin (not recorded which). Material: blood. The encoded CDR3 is CASSPDRPNQPQHF.